This T cell receptor (beta chain) was observed in a study of vaccination effects on CD4 cells after COVID-19. Study-wide context: Each participant was given two doses of one vaccine (BNT162b2 or mRNA-1273). Overall study results and limits: Cross-reaction with common cold coronaviruses was seen in only 1 of 255 vaccine-induced clones from healthy vaccinees.

Using immunoSEQ multiplex PCR, the repertoire was profiled, and TCRdb retains in-frame clones only, with some absent. This sample has roughly 65,000 clones, with more than 70% found just once. Antigen-specific CD4+ T cells were expanded with viral peptide pools in the ViraFEST assay before sequencing. When around ten days of culture had elapsed, CD4+ T cells were isolated. None of these healthy vaccinees had been infected with SARS-CoV-2 before vaccination. A few million PBMC were placed in each well, which was supplemented with approximately 9.7 IU/ml IL-2 and approximately 9.2 ug/ml peptides. Replacing half the medium with IL-2 medium was done on days 3 and 7. This CDR3 is built from 14 residues. CDR1 and CDR2 from the germline V gene are SGHRS and YFSETQ. The V and J ends lost 1 base and 10 bases, in that order; junction bases with no gene match: 5. A word on this clone: Its antigen is unidentified.

Sequences were derived from CD4+ T cells from PBMCs cultured with HCoV-NL63 spike peptides, sampled before COVID-19 vaccination. The rearrangement joins TRBV5-1 to TRBJ1-6; TRBD1 matches at 7 bases. This clonotype was obtained from a human donor who received a COVID-19 vaccine. CDR3 protein: CASSLQGGESPLHF. Here the CDR3 DNA reads TGCGCCAGCAGCTTGCAGGGGGGGGAGTCACCCCTCCACTTT.